The 26 T cell receptor beta chains given below trace back to one sample, sequenced in a study of PD-1 blockade in classical Hodgkin lymphoma. Every one of the patients relapsed after autologous stem cell transplantation (brentuximab vedotin exposure was variable). The protocol was immunoSEQ multiplex PCR, while the TCRdb copy is restricted to in-frame clones and leaves out a portion. The sample includes nearly 100,000 clones, 75% to 90% of them seen just once. The sequencing used peripheral blood mononuclear cells (PBMCs), collected at baseline. These receptors were obtained from a human donor with classical Hodgkin lymphoma.

In nucleotides, the CDR3 is TGTGCCAGCAGTTCGCTCAGGGTGAGCTCCTACAATGAGCAGTTCTTC. Translation gives CASSSLRVSSYNEQFF. The chain uses TRBV28 and TRBJ2-1; a possible D gene is TRBD1 (5 bases). Germline values: CDR1 MDHEN, CDR2 SYDVKM. The CDR3 has 16 amino acids. V lost 4 bases and J 0 bases, leaving 13 bases between the germline ends. The whole variable domain, remainder taken from reference TRBV28 and TRBJ2-1, is DVKVTQSSRYLVKRTGEKVFLECVQDMDHENMFWYRQDPGLGLRLIYFSYDVKMKEKGDIPEGYSVSREKKERFSLILESASTNQTSMYLCASSSLRVSSYNEQFFGPGTRLTVL.

V usage is TRBV29-1 and J usage is TRBJ1-1, with a tentative D call TRBD1 (5 bases). Germline V CDR1 and CDR2: SQVTM, ANQGSEA. Trimming cost V 7 bases and J 1 base, with 13 bases left between them. The CDR3 runs 13 residues. This CDR3 reads CSAHRQPNTEAFF. The CDR3 coding sequence is TGCAGCGCCCACAGACAGCCGAACACTGAAGCTTTCTTT.

The chain is built from TRBV6-6 and TRBJ2-7; 7 nucleotides line up with TRBD1. CDR1 is MNHNY and CDR2 is SVGAGI in the germline V gene (reference sequence). V lost 5 bases and J lost 5; bases outside the gene matches: 12. The CDR3 is made up of 15 amino acids. The CDR3 region has the DNA TGTGCCAGCAGTCCTCGAGGGGGCGGAAGGGACGAGCAGTACTTC. This gives the protein CASSPRGGGRDEQYF.

The V gene is TRBV29-1, the J gene TRBJ2-7, with D possibly being TRBD1 or TRBD2 (5 bases each). The V and J ends lost 6 bases and 5 bases respectively, with 14 bases between them. The CDR3 covers 12 residues. In germline, CDR1 is SQVTM, CDR2 ANQGSEA. CDR3 amino acids: CSVRGVMDEQYF. The CDR3, as DNA: TGCAGCGTCCGAGGGGTGATGGACGAGCAGTACTTC.

In this sample, this clone turned up a few times. The rearrangement links TRBV5-4 to TRBJ2-2, with 11 positions matching TRBD1. The J segment lost 6 bases and the V segment lost 3 bases, leaving 7 bases of the junction unmatched. CDR3 length: 16 amino acids. CDR1 and CDR2 from the germline V gene are SGHNT and YYREEE (reference sequence). CDR3 in amino acids: CASSSPRTGGPGELFF. The DNA for the CDR3 is TGTGCCAGCAGCTCCCCCAGGACAGGGGGCCCCGGGGAGCTGTTTTTT.

This clone has at least ten counts. The same CDR3 also results from other DNA sequences found in this sample. The chain couples TRBV6-5 to TRBJ2-7, with D uncertain. V lost 7 bases to trimming and J lost 0 bases, with 10 bases between them. This CDR3 contains 13 residues. Germline values: CDR1 MNHEY, CDR2 SVGAGI. CDR3 in DNA: TGTGCCAGCACCAAACCAGGCTCCTACGAGCAGTACTTC. This encodes CASTKPGSYEQYF.

This clone was picked up one time. The chain uses TRBV5-6 and TRBJ2-7, with D perhaps matching TRBD2 (5 bases). V lost 4 bases and J lost 3, with 8 bases in between. The germline V gene encodes CDR1 SGHDT and CDR2 YYEEEE. There are 12 residues in the CDR3. This chain's CDR3 is CASSRSGYEQYF. In nucleotides, the CDR3 is TGTGCCAGCAGCCGGAGCGGCTACGAGCAGTACTTC.

Only a few counts were recorded for this clone. In DNA, the CDR3 is TGTGCCAGCCAATGGGGAGCGGCTAGCTACAATGAGCAGTTCTTC. Protein: CASQWGAASYNEQFF. V is TRBV19 and J is TRBJ2-1, with D possibly TRBD2 on 5 matching bases. Between the trimmed V and J ends, which lost 9 bases and 3 bases, there was a span of 18 bases. Germline V gene data show CDR1 as LNHDA and CDR2 as SQIVND (reference sequence). The CDR3 spans 15 residues.

This sequence joins TRBV19 and TRBJ2-5; D remains ambiguous. In germline, CDR1 is LNHDA, CDR2 SQIVND (reference sequence). The CDR3 sequence is 12 residues long. V shed 1 base and J shed 2 bases, with 2 bases lying between them. DNA of the CDR3: TGTGCCAGTAGTATAGCACAAGAGACCCAGTACTTC. It translates to CASSIAQETQYF.

In its sample, this clone was seen many times. The chain couples TRBV11-2 to TRBJ2-2, with D hard to call. The germline V gene encodes CDR1 SGHAT and CDR2 FQNNGV. The CDR3 has 13 amino acids. V was shortened by 1 base and J by 7 bases, with 7 bases between the two germline ends. The CDR3 reads CASSLGLSGELFF. As DNA, the CDR3 is TGTGCCAGCAGCTTAGGATTGAGCGGGGAGCTGTTTTTT. The complete variable domain, with remaining parts taken from reference TRBV11-2 and TRBJ2-2, reads EAGVAQSPRYKIIEKRQSVAFWCNPISGHATLYWYQQILGQGPKLLIQFQNNGVVDDSQLPKDRFSAERLKGVDSTLKIQPAKLEDSAVYLCASSLGLSGELFFGEGSRLTVL.

V is TRBV9 and J is TRBJ1-3; D ambiguous. V lost 4 bases and J lost 4, with 12 bases in between. The V gene's germline CDR1 is SGDLS and CDR2 YYNGEE. This CDR3 has 14 amino acids. Here the CDR3 reads CASSPEMTGNTIYF. DNA for the CDR3: TGTGCCAGCAGCCCAGAAATGACGGGAAACACCATATATTTT. Combining the CDR3 with reference TRBV9 and TRBJ1-3 gives the whole variable domain DSGVTQTPKHLITATGQRVTLRCSPRSGDLSVYWYQQSLDQGLQFLIQYYNGEERAKGNILERFSAQQFPDLHSELNLSSLELGDSALYFCASSPEMTGNTIYFGEGSWLTVV.

A word on this clone: Distinct nucleotide sequences in the sample also encode this CDR3. The CDR3 DNA follows: TGTGCCACCCGGGGGGGTTCGACAGATACGCAGTATTTT. Amino acids: CATRGGSTDTQYF. This chain joins TRBV10-3 and TRBJ2-3, with 8 bases aligning to TRBD2. V gave up 10 bases and J gave up 3 bases; unmatched junction bases: 6. The CDR3 spans 13 residues. Germline V gene lookup returns CDR1 ENHRY and CDR2 SYGVKD.

This clone was counted a few times. The rearrangement joins TRBV5-4 to TRBJ2-2; TRBD2 matches 8 bases. Trimming cost V 0 bases and J 5 bases; bases outside gene matches: 3. There are 15 residues in the CDR3. Germline loops: CDR1 SGHNT, CDR2 YYREEE (reference sequence). The CDR3 sequence: CASSLASGRTGELFF. The CDR3 DNA reads TGTGCCAGCAGCTTGGCCAGCGGGAGAACCGGGGAGCTGTTTTTT.

The rearrangement links TRBV5-4 to TRBJ2-1, with 9 bases that match TRBD2. This CDR3 is 15 amino acids long. Germline-derived CDR1 and CDR2 are SGHNT and YYREEE (reference sequence). J gave up 5 bases and V 5 bases, and 8 bases lay outside the gene matches. CDR3 residues: CASSTGLANHNEQFF. The DNA of the CDR3 is TGTGCCAGCAGTACGGGACTAGCTAACCACAATGAGCAGTTCTTC.

The genes are TRBV18 and TRBJ1-5; perhaps TRBD1 as D (5 bases). Germline V CDR1 and CDR2: KGHSH, LQKENI. CDR3 length: 14 residues. Trimming removed 3 bases at V and 1 base at J, with 7 bases between. Here the CDR3 reads CASSPQGSNQPQHF. In DNA form, the CDR3 reads TGTGCCAGCTCACCCCAGGGAAGCAATCAGCCCCAGCATTTT.

V gene TRBV6-1 combines with J gene TRBJ2-7, with D hard to call. V lost 4 bases and J lost 7, with 14 bases in between. The CDR3 spans 13 residues. Germline lookup yields CDR1 MNHNS and CDR2 SASEGT. CDR3 DNA: TGTGCCAGCAGTGCCCGCGTCCGGACGGAGCAGTACTTC. Translating it yields CASSARVRTEQYF.

The J gene is TRBJ1-1, the V gene TRBV19; perhaps TRBD1 as D (5 bases). Germline lookup yields CDR1 LNHDA and CDR2 SQIVND (reference sequence). Trimming took off 3 bases at V and 0 bases at J, with 14 bases between the two ends. The CDR3 has 16 amino acids. The CDR3 loop reads CASSILAGRMNTEAFF. The CDR3 bases are TGTGCCAGTAGTATTTTGGCAGGGAGAATGAACACTGAAGCTTTCTTT.

The chain has TRBV5-5 and TRBJ2-5; 8 nucleotides agree with TRBD1. The CDR3 runs 14 residues. Germline V gene sequence: CDR1 SGHKS, CDR2 YYEKEE (reference sequence). V lost 6 bases, J lost 3 bases, and 7 bases stayed unmatched. The CDR3: CASTSGQVEETQYF. For the CDR3, the DNA is TGTGCCAGCACCTCGGGACAGGTAGAAGAGACCCAGTACTTC.

The chain is built from TRBV6-1 and TRBJ2-7; D gene uncertain. The CDR3 extends over 14 amino acids. Trimming stripped 2 bases from V and 1 base from J, with 9 bases between. The V gene's germline CDR1 is MNHNS and CDR2 SASEGT. CDR3 region: CASSERMDSYEQYF. CDR3 coding DNA: TGTGCCAGCAGTGAAAGGATGGATTCCTACGAGCAGTACTTC.

The chain couples TRBV7-9 to TRBJ2-5, with D perhaps assigned TRBD1 or TRBD2 (6 bases each). The V gene's germline CDR1 is SEHNR and CDR2 FQNEAQ (reference sequence). Trimming left V 0 bases short and J 4 bases short, with 15 bases between. CDR3 length: 16 amino acids. The CDR3 DNA sequence: TGTGCCAGCAGCTTAGCCGGGAGAGGGGGTCTAGAGACCCAGTACTTC. Translating gives CASSLAGRGGLETQYF.

V and J are TRBV5-1 and TRBJ2-3, with a weak D call TRBD2 (6 bases). This CDR3 contains 14 residues. V shed 4 bases and J shed 4 bases, with 13 bases lying between them. In germline, CDR1 is SGHRS, CDR2 YFSETQ. This chain's CDR3 is CASSPAAGADTQYF. As DNA, the CDR3 is TGCGCCAGCAGCCCCGCAGCGGGTGCAGATACGCAGTATTTT.

The rearrangement joins TRBV7-2 to TRBJ2-3; possible D gene TRBD2, 5 bases. Germline V CDR1 and CDR2: SGHTA, FQGNSA. The CDR3 consists of 13 residues. V lost 4 bases and J 4 bases, leaving 9 bases between the germline ends. DNA of the CDR3: TGTGCCAGCAGCTCCCAACTAGCAGATACGCAGTATTTT. Encoded protein: CASSSQLADTQYF. The full variable domain, in which reference TRBV7-2 and TRBJ2-3 provide the parts outside the CDR3, is GAGVSQSPSNKVTEKGKDVELRCDPISGHTALYWYRQSLGQGLEFLIYFQGNSAPDKSGLPSDRFSAERTGGSVSTLTIQRTQQEDSAVYLCASSSQLADTQYFGPGTRLTVL.

The V and J genes are TRBV5-4 and TRBJ2-1, with 13 nucleotides matching TRBD2. In germline, CDR1 is SGHNT, CDR2 YYREEE (reference sequence). The CDR3 extends over 15 amino acids. J gave up 6 bases and V 4 bases, and 4 bases lay outside the gene matches. CDR3 residues: CASSLGTSGTNEQFF. As DNA, the CDR3 is TGTGCCAGCAGCCTCGGGACTAGCGGGACCAATGAGCAGTTCTTC.

This clone is a singleton in its sample. The V gene is TRBV19, the J gene TRBJ2-7; 8 positions agree with TRBD1. V lost 6 bases, J lost 1 base, and 5 bases stayed unmatched. This CDR3 is 14 amino acids long. Germline V gene lookup returns CDR1 LNHDA and CDR2 SQIVND (reference sequence). The CDR3 spells CASRGQGDSYEQYF. CDR3 nucleotides: TGTGCCAGTAGAGGACAGGGAGATTCCTACGAGCAGTACTTC.

The gene calls are TRBV30 and TRBJ2-7, with a possible D match to TRBD2 (5 bases). The CDR3 runs 11 residues. Germline V lookup: CDR1 GTSNPN, CDR2 SVGIG (reference sequence). CDR3 DNA sequence: TGTTCGACGGAAGGAGGCTTGGGGCAGTACTTC. Its translation is CSTEGGLGQYF.

The rearrangement joins TRBV7-3 to TRBJ2-5; D is ambiguous. The CDR3 runs to 13 residues. The V end was cut by 1 base, the J end by 5 bases, with 8 bases between. CDR1 is SGHTA, CDR2 FQGTGA, per germline. CDR3 region: CASSLIGSETQYF. CDR3 nucleotide sequence: TGTGCCAGCAGCTTAATAGGGTCGGAGACCCAGTACTTC.